Shown below are 28 T cell receptor beta chains from a single sample sequenced in a study of blood T cell repertoires in COVID-19. The table came from immunoSEQ multiplex PCR; TCRdb's copy has only in-frame clones and leaves some out. This sample has 55,000 to 75,000 clones, with 85% to 90% found just once. The sequenced sample consisted of peripheral blood. The receptor source for this set is a man aged 50-59 years with active COVID-19.

This sequence joins TRBV28 and TRBJ2-2; maybe TRBD2 (7 bases). Trimming took off 7 bases at V and 0 bases at J, with 12 bases between the two ends. CDR3 length equals 15 residues. Germline CDR1 is MDHEN and CDR2 is SYDVKM. The chain's CDR3 is CASKGGGANTGELFF. In DNA form, the CDR3 reads TGTGCCAGCAAGGGAGGGGGAGCGAACACCGGGGAGCTGTTTTTT.

The chain has TRBV7-3 and TRBJ2-1, with 12 bases lining up with TRBD2. This CDR3 comprises 19 residues. Germline V gives CDR1 SGHTA, CDR2 FQGTGA. Unmatched junction bases numbered 8, after V lost 1 base and J lost 1 base. The CDR3, as DNA: TGTGCCAGCAGCTTAATGTCTAGCGGGAGGGCCAGTTCCTACAATGAGCAGTTCTTC. Translating gives CASSLMSSGRASSYNEQFF.

The chain joins TRBV7-8 to TRBJ1-3, with a possible D match to TRBD1 (6 bases). The germline V gene has CDR1 SGHVS and CDR2 FQNEAQ. There are 17 residues in the CDR3. Trimming shortened V by 4 bases and J by 1 base, and 17 bases separated the two germline ends. CDR3 sequence: CASSSNFLRGSGNTIYF. The CDR3 DNA reads as TGTGCCAGCAGCTCCAACTTCCTCAGGGGATCTGGAAACACCATATATTTT.

This chain connects TRBV4-2 to TRBJ1-2, with D tentatively TRBD1 (5 bases). CDR3 size: 15 residues. The V end was cut by 0 bases, the J end by 7 bases, with 15 bases between. Germline CDR1 reads LGHNA; CDR2 reads YNFKEQ. The CDR3 DNA sequence: TGTGCCAGCAGCCAAGATTTAGGGGCGGCAACTGGCTACACCTTC. This codes for CASSQDLGAATGYTF.

The chain couples TRBV6-5 to TRBJ1-2; 7 positions match TRBD1. The CDR3 is made up of 11 amino acids. CDR1 is MNHEY and CDR2 is SVGAGI in the germline V gene. V lost 7 bases, J lost 8 bases, and 4 bases stayed unmatched. This CDR3 reads CASTQGRGYTF. CDR3 bases: TGTGCCAGCACACAGGGGCGGGGCTACACCTTC.

The chain employs TRBV27 and TRBJ1-6, with 8 bases fitting TRBD1. J lost 9 bases, V lost 6 bases, and 7 bases had no gene match. The germline V gene encodes CDR1 MNHEY and CDR2 SMNVEV (reference sequence). This CDR3 region has 14 residues. Here the CDR3 reads CASRADRGGSPLHF. Here the CDR3 DNA reads TGTGCCAGCAGGGCTGACAGGGGCGGTTCACCCCTCCACTTT.

This clone has a single count. The chain uses TRBV30 and TRBJ2-5; TRBD2 matches 7 bases. This CDR3 region has 14 residues. After removal of 3 bases from V and 4 bases from J, the junction contained 8 bases not matched to a gene. Germline loops: CDR1 GTSNPN, CDR2 SVGIG (reference sequence). The CDR3 region is CAWRELARGETQYF. CDR3 DNA: TGTGCCTGGAGGGAACTAGCGAGAGGAGAGACCCAGTACTTC.

The chain couples TRBV6-5 to TRBJ2-1; 11 positions agree with TRBD2. Trimming cost V 7 bases and J 5 bases; bases outside gene matches: 7. This CDR3 contains 15 residues. Germline V gene data show CDR1 as MNHEY and CDR2 as SVGAGI. CDR3 nucleotides: TGTGCCAGCACCAGACTAGCGGGGAGTGACAATGAGCAGTTCTTC. Translated, it gives CASTRLAGSDNEQFF.

V usage is TRBV7-2 and J usage is TRBJ2-7; the match to TRBD1 covers 7 bases. CDR3 size: 16 residues. Germline CDR1 is SGHTA and CDR2 is FQGNSA. The V gene end was trimmed by 4 bases and the J gene end by 5 bases; junction bases not matched to a gene: 14. In nucleotides, the CDR3 is TGTGCCAGCAGCTCGTGGACAGGATCCCCCGCGAACGAGCAGTACTTC. It codes for CASSSWTGSPANEQYF.

This clone showed up just once. This chain joins TRBV6-6 and TRBJ2-3, with TRBD1 matching 7 bases. V was clipped by 7 bases and J by 4 bases; unmatched bases: 8. The CDR3 length is 14 residues. Per germline, CDR1 MNHNY and CDR2 SVGAGI (reference sequence). CDR3 sequence (DNA): TGTGCCAGCAAAAAGGGGGCAAGGTCAGATACGCAGTATTTT. Its translation: CASKKGARSDTQYF.

This chain links TRBV6-2 or TRBV6-3 with TRBJ1-5; no firm D call. Germline-derived CDR1 and CDR2 are MNHEY and SVGEGT. The CDR3 loop spans 15 amino acids. V was clipped by 4 bases and J by 2 bases, with 12 bases between them. DNA for the CDR3: TGTGCCAGCAGTTCCTGGGGAGAGGGCAATCAGCCCCAGCATTTT. Protein sequence: CASSSWGEGNQPQHF.

A few counts support this clone. The V and J genes are TRBV7-8 and TRBJ1-1; 8 nucleotides agree with TRBD1. Germline CDR1 reads SGHVS; CDR2 reads FQNEAQ. This CDR3 spans 14 amino acids. Trimming at V came to 1 base and at J to 10 bases, leaving 8 bases not matched to a gene. The CDR3 DNA reads TGTGCCAGCAGCTTAGGGGACAGGACGAGGGGAGCTTTCTTT. Encoded protein: CASSLGDRTRGAFF.

V gene TRBV10-3 combines with J gene TRBJ2-1, with a possible D match to TRBD2 (6 bases). This CDR3 is 14 amino acids long. Germline V lookup: CDR1 ENHRY, CDR2 SYGVKD. Trimming stripped 6 bases from V and 9 bases from J, with 18 bases between. CDR3 protein: CAIRNPGGRTEQFF. The CDR3 DNA reads TGTGCCATCAGAAACCCTGGGGGGAGAACTGAGCAGTTCTTC.

This clone was detected only once. CDR3: CASSSEEGEWYEQYF. In DNA form, the CDR3 reads TGTGCCAGCAGTTCCGAAGAGGGAGAGTGGTACGAGCAGTACTTC. V is TRBV28 and J is TRBJ2-7; D is possibly TRBD2 (5 bases). The germline CDR1 and CDR2 sequences are MDHEN and SYDVKM. CDR3 length equals 15 residues. V was pared by 4 bases and J by 4 bases, with 17 bases between.

The J gene is TRBJ2-7, the V gene TRBV28, with D perhaps matching TRBD1 (6 bases). The CDR3 covers 14 residues. Between the trimmed V and J ends, which lost 7 bases and 7 bases, there was a span of 20 bases. Germline CDR1 and CDR2: MDHEN and SYDVKM. CDR3 region: CASTGGRYLREQYF. The CDR3 region has the DNA TGTGCCAGCACTGGGGGCAGATACCTACGGGAGCAGTACTTC.

This clone was recorded a few times. J is TRBJ1-1 and V is TRBV14; no reliable D call. V was shortened by 3 bases and J by 1 base, with 6 bases between the two germline ends. This CDR3 spans 13 amino acids. CDR1 is SGHDN, CDR2 FVKESK, per germline. CDR3 amino acids: CASSQGGNTEAFF. The CDR3 DNA reads as TGTGCCAGCAGCCAGGGAGGGAACACTGAAGCTTTCTTT. Full variable domain (rest looked up from reference TRBV14 and TRBJ1-1): EAGVTQFPSHSVIEKGQTVTLRCDPISGHDNLYWYRRVMGKEIKFLLHFVKESKQDESGMPNNRFLAERTGGTYSTLKVQPAELEDSGVYFCASSQGGNTEAFFGQGTRLTVV.

The chain carries TRBV29-1 and TRBJ2-5; D unclear. Trimming left V 5 bases short and J 7 bases short, with 20 bases between. The germline V gene has CDR1 SQVTM and CDR2 ANQGSEA. This CDR3 spans 14 amino acids. The CDR3 loop reads CSVTPETGFGTQYF. Written as DNA, the CDR3 is TGCAGCGTTACCCCGGAGACGGGTTTCGGGACCCAGTACTTC.

The J gene is TRBJ2-1, the V gene TRBV11-2; D possibly corresponds to TRBD1 (6 bases). Germline CDR1 and CDR2: SGHAT and FQNNGV. With 4 bases removed from V and 7 bases from J, the gap between germline ends came to 11 bases. This CDR3 has 13 amino acids. For the CDR3, the DNA is TGTGCCAGCAGCTCGCAGGGGATAAATGAGCAGTTCTTC. Translation gives CASSSQGINEQFF.

This rearrangement joins TRBV4-3 to TRBJ2-3, with 12 bases matching TRBD2. With V trimmed by 0 bases and J by 6 bases, 7 bases remained unmatched. From germline, CDR1 is LGHNA and CDR2 YSLEER. The CDR3 runs 17 residues. CDR3 nucleotide sequence: TGCGCCAGCAGCCAAGACTCTAGCGGGGGGGCCGGGGATACGCAGTATTTT. Translating gives CASSQDSSGGAGDTQYF.

The J gene is TRBJ2-7, the V gene TRBV6-5; a possible D gene is TRBD1 (6 bases). V shed 6 bases and J shed 2 bases, with 14 bases lying between them. This CDR3 is built from 14 residues. From germline, CDR1 is MNHEY and CDR2 SVGAGI. CDR3 sequence: CASSQMGATYEQYF. For the CDR3, the DNA is TGTGCCAGCAGCCAAATGGGGGCCACCTACGAGCAGTACTTC.

The gene calls are TRBV4-2 and TRBJ1-6, with D perhaps matching TRBD1 (6 bases). This CDR3 region has 17 residues. Germline V CDR1 and CDR2: LGHNA, YNFKEQ. Deletions cut 0 bases from V and 9 bases from J, with 18 bases between. The CDR3 reads CASSQDPGGGGGSPLHF. The CDR3 coding sequence is TGTGCCAGCAGCCAAGATCCGGGAGGGGGGGGAGGTTCACCCCTCCACTTT.

The CDR3 protein is CASSLPSEGAGGSYEQYF. The CDR3 DNA follows: TGTGCCAGCAGTTTGCCCTCCGAGGGAGCGGGAGGGTCCTACGAGCAGTACTTC. The V gene is TRBV27, the J gene TRBJ2-7; 10 nucleotides agree with TRBD2. CDR1 and CDR2 from the germline V gene are MNHEY and SMNVEV (reference sequence). The CDR3 is 18 residues long. V gave up 3 bases and J gave up 1 base; unmatched junction bases: 12.

The rearrangement links TRBV6-2 or TRBV6-3 to TRBJ2-5; D possibly corresponds to TRBD2 (6 bases). CDR1 is MNHEY and CDR2 is SVGEGT in the germline V gene. This CDR3 region has 13 residues. V dropped 3 bases and J dropped 9 bases, with 14 bases sitting between them. The CDR3 nucleotides are TGTGCCAGCAGTTATTATCCAGGCGGGGCCCAGTACTTC. It yields the protein CASSYYPGGAQYF.

The chain joins TRBV2 to TRBJ1-3; D call uncertain. This CDR3 contains 15 residues. V shed 4 bases and J shed 0 bases, with 10 bases lying between them. Germline assignment: CDR1 SNHLY and CDR2 FYNNEI. The CDR3 DNA reads as TGTGCCAGCAGTGTTGCAGGAAGCTCTGGAAACACCATATATTTT. This codes for CASSVAGSSGNTIYF.

The rearrangement joins TRBV5-4 to TRBJ1-1, with D possibly being TRBD1 (6 bases). V was pared by 0 bases and J by 3 bases, with 18 bases between. The V gene's germline CDR1 is SGHNT and CDR2 YYREEE (reference sequence). The CDR3 has 17 amino acids. The CDR3 is CASSLAPGGLLYTEAFF. Here the CDR3 DNA reads TGTGCCAGCAGCTTGGCGCCGGGGGGGCTGCTGTACACTGAAGCTTTCTTT.

The rearrangement uses TRBV10-3 and TRBJ1-1, with 9 bases fitting TRBD1. Germline loops: CDR1 ENHRY, CDR2 SYGVKD. CDR3 length equals 15 residues. With 0 bases clipped from V and 3 bases from J, the junction kept 2 bases outside the gene matches. CDR3 amino acids: CAISESGQGYTEAFF. In DNA form, the CDR3 reads TGTGCCATCAGTGAGTCGGGACAGGGCTACACTGAAGCTTTCTTT.

V and J are TRBV28 and TRBJ2-1; 12 bases are shared with TRBD2. Germline-derived CDR1 and CDR2 are MDHEN and SYDVKM. The CDR3 consists of 14 residues. The trim removed 6 bases at V and 6 bases at J, leaving 3 bases unmatched. The chain's CDR3 is CASRPGLAGNEQFF. Written as DNA, the CDR3 is TGTGCCAGCAGGCCGGGACTAGCGGGCAATGAGCAGTTCTTC.

This chain links TRBV25-1 with TRBJ2-2, with 7 bases lining up with TRBD1. V shed 5 bases and J 4 bases; nucleotides not matched to a gene: 7. The CDR3 covers 15 residues. CDR1 is MGHDK, CDR2 SYGVNS, per germline. The CDR3 loop is CASSTGARGTGELFF. The CDR3 DNA is TGTGCCAGCAGTACAGGGGCTCGGGGCACCGGGGAGCTGTTTTTT.